The present TCR beta chain was sequenced within a study of blood T cell repertoires in COVID-19. Study context: The United States, Italy and Spain were the sources of the acute and convalescent COVID-19 samples. T cells, B-cell-depleted T cells, or PBMCs provided the cDNA or gDNA that served as material.

Original processing methods: Amplified reference gene primers provided the basis for estimating nucleated cell counts. Produced via immunoSEQ multiplex PCR; TCRdb's table is partial and in-frame only. V and J calls and clone size are copied from that table; D and trimming were computed from the DNA. The sample contains hundreds of thousands of clones, nearly 90% of which appear only once. Sequenced input: peripheral blood. This TCR came from a woman aged 40 to 49 who had recovered from COVID-19.

CDR3 region: CASSLRQAANYGYTF. In DNA form, the CDR3 reads TGTGCCAGCAGTCTCAGACAGGCCGCTAACTATGGCTACACCTTC. This chain joins TRBV6-2 or TRBV6-3 and TRBJ1-2, with a possible D match to TRBD1 (6 bases). With 5 bases removed from V and 0 bases from J, the gap between germline ends came to 13 bases. Germline-derived CDR1 and CDR2 are MNHEY and SVGEGT. The CDR3 is made up of 15 amino acids.